This record concerns one T cell receptor (beta chain) sequence. Clones were read by immunoSEQ multiplex PCR, and TCRdb kept only the in-frame ones, dropping some. The sample yields about 250,000 clones, about four fifths seen once. This entry belongs to a study of blood T cell repertoires in COVID-19. V lost 9 bases, J lost 0 bases, and 5 bases lay in between. This CDR3 contains 12 residues. CDR1 is KGHDR, CDR2 SFDVKD, per germline. Sequenced: peripheral blood. V gene TRBV24-1 combines with J gene TRBJ1-5, with unresolved D. The origin of this receptor is a man of 80 years or more with acute or convalescent COVID-19. The CDR3 protein is CATGHSNQPQHF. The CDR3, as DNA: TGTGCCACCGGCCATAGCAATCAGCCCCAGCATTTT.